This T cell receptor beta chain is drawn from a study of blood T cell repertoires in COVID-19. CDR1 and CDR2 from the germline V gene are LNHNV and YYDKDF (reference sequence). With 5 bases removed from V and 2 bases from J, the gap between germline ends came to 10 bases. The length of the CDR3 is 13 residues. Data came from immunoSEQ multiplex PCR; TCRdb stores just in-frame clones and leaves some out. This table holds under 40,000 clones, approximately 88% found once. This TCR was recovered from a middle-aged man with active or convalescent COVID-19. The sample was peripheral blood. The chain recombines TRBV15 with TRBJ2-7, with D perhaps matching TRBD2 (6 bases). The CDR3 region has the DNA TGTGCCACCAGCCGGGACTTACCCTACGAGCAGTACTTC. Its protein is CATSRDLPYEQYF.